This T cell receptor (beta chain) was sequenced for a study of blood T cell repertoires in COVID-19. For the study at large: Acute and convalescent COVID-19 specimens originated in the United States, Italy and Spain. Sources were T cells, B-cell-depleted T cells, or PBMCs; the material itself was cDNA or gDNA.

Authors' processing steps: Estimation of nucleated cell counts relied on the amplification of reference gene primers. TCRdb's copy holds only in-frame clones and misses some; the assay was immunoSEQ multiplex PCR. V and J calls and clone size are those listed in that table; D and trimming were worked out from the DNA. The table shows tens of thousands of clones, with about 86% occurring only once. The CDR3 spans 14 residues. Trimming took off 0 bases at V and 5 bases at J, with 8 bases between the two ends. Germline V gene data show CDR1 as MNHEY and CDR2 as SVGEGT. The chain combines TRBV6-2 or TRBV6-3 with TRBJ1-5, with D uncertain. Sequencing used peripheral blood. This receptor was taken from a man in his fifties or sixties with active COVID-19. The CDR3 spells CASSYSWGDQPQHF. As DNA, the CDR3 is TGTGCCAGCAGTTACTCATGGGGAGATCAGCCCCAGCATTTT.